The 5 T cell receptor beta chains in this list originate from one sample, sequenced in a study of technical replicates of blood from a handful of donors (dated by TCRdb to the late 2010s). The library was produced with the immunoSEQ multiplex PCR assay. TCRdb provides this immuneACCESS table in a form limited to in-frame rearrangements. Some clones are lacking; in checked studies, under half of them reflect an unresolved V gene, and why the rest are absent is not known. This sample has some 14,000 clones in its table, and roughly four fifths of those were observed once. Of the sample, roughly 12% is held by the ten largest clones. Material for sequencing was PBMCs. Receptors were obtained from a human donor in good health.

V gene TRBV6-5 combines with J gene TRBJ2-3, with TRBD1 matching 7 bases. V shed 2 bases and J 4 bases; nucleotides not matched to a gene: 6. This CDR3 comprises 15 residues. Germline V gene lookup returns CDR1 MNHEY and CDR2 SVGAGI. The CDR3 loop reads CASSYQRTGPDTQYF. DNA for the CDR3: TGTGCCAGCAGTTACCAGAGGACAGGCCCAGATACGCAGTATTTT.

This chain connects TRBV19 to TRBJ2-7; TRBD2 aligns across 10 bases. The junction had 11 bases not matched to a gene; V was cut back by 5 bases and J by 4 bases. Germline CDR1 is LNHDA and CDR2 is SQIVND (reference sequence). The CDR3 length is 16 residues. The CDR3 DNA reads as TGTGCCAGTAGTCCCCGGGCTAGCGGGAGAAAGTACGAGCAGTACTTC. Translation: CASSPRASGRKYEQYF.

V gene TRBV28 combines with J gene TRBJ1-4; a possible D gene is TRBD1 (6 bases). Germline V gene lookup returns CDR1 MDHEN and CDR2 SYDVKM. Trimming pared 3 bases from V and 2 bases from J, leaving 13 bases between. The CDR3 consists of 16 residues. The CDR3 DNA reads TGTGCCAGCAGTTTGAAGACAGGTGGGACTAATGAAAAACTGTTTTTT. This encodes CASSLKTGGTNEKLFF.

The CDR3 is CASSATIIAGRTGELFF. CDR3 sequence (DNA): TGTGCCAGCAGCGCCACAATAATAGCGGGAAGGACCGGGGAGCTGTTTTTT. The rearrangement links TRBV7-8 to TRBJ2-2, with 8 bases fitting TRBD2. CDR1 and CDR2 (germline): SGHVS, FQNEAQ. The V and J ends lost 5 bases and 5 bases, in that order; junction bases with no gene match: 13. This CDR3 has 17 residues.

This clone has just a few counts. The chain employs TRBV11-2 and TRBJ1-1; 7 nucleotides align to TRBD1. The CDR3 has 15 residues. Germline V gene lookup returns CDR1 SGHAT and CDR2 FQNNGV. After removal of 2 bases from V and 2 bases from J, the junction contained 5 bases not matched to a gene. As DNA, the CDR3 is TGTGCCAGCAGCTTAAATGAGGGGGCTAACACTGAAGCTTTCTTT. Protein product: CASSLNEGANTEAFF. The full variable domain, with the rest looked up from reference TRBV11-2 and TRBJ1-1, is EAGVAQSPRYKIIEKRQSVAFWCNPISGHATLYWYQQILGQGPKLLIQFQNNGVVDDSQLPKDRFSAERLKGVDSTLKIQPAKLEDSAVYLCASSLNEGANTEAFFGQGTRLTVV.